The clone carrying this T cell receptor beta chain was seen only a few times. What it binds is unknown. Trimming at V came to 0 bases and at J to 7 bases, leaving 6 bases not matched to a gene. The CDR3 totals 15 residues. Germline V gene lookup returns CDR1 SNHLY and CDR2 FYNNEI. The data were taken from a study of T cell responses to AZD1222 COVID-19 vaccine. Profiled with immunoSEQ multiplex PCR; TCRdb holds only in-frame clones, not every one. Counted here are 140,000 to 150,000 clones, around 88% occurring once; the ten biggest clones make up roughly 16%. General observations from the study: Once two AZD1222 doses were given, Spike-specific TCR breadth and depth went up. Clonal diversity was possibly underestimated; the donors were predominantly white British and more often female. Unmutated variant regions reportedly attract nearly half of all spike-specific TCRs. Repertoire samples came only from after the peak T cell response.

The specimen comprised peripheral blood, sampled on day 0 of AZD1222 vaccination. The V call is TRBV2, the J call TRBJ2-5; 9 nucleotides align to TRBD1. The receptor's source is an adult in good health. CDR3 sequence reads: CASSEAGQGSTTQYF. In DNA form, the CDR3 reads TGTGCCAGCAGTGAAGCGGGACAGGGATCAACGACCCAGTACTTC.